Listed here is a single T cell receptor beta chain. Within the sample, other DNA sequences also encode this same CDR3. This sample was included in a study of blood T cell repertoires in COVID-19. Study in general: Acute and convalescent COVID-19 samples came from the United States, Italy and Spain. Sources were T cells, B-cell-depleted T cells, or PBMCs; the material itself was cDNA or gDNA.

V shed 0 bases and J shed 4 bases, with 8 bases lying between them. Germline V CDR1 and CDR2: SGHRS, YFSETQ. This CDR3 is 15 amino acids long. Original methodology: Reference gene primer amplification in the assay estimated nucleated cell counts. Generated by immunoSEQ multiplex PCR, the TCRdb table keeps only in-frame clones and is missing some. The V and J calls and the clone size are those of that table, but D and trimming were determined from the DNA. Among over 250,000 clones listed, over 65% were seen once. The sequenced sample was peripheral blood. This chain joins TRBV5-1 and TRBJ1-6, with a possible D match to TRBD1 (6 bases). This receptor was taken from a woman over 75 with acute or convalescent COVID-19. The CDR3: CASSLGQGYNSPLHF. In DNA, the CDR3 is TGCGCCAGCAGCTTGGGTCAGGGGTATAATTCACCCCTCCACTTT. Full variable domain (remainder filled in from reference TRBV5-1 and TRBJ1-6): KAGVTQTPRYLIKTRGQQVTLSCSPISGHRSVSWYQQTPGQGLQFLFEYFSETQRNKGNFPGRFSGRQFSNSRSEMNVSTLELGDSALYLCASSLGQGYNSPLHFGNGTRLTVT.